A single sample is the source of the 25 T cell receptor beta chains below, sequenced in a study of molecular identifiers for immune sequencing clone quantification. TCRdb recomputed calls from the PCR reads with MiXCR, one row per CDR3 protein. This table has about half a million distinct CDR3 sequences, 20% to 25% appearing once. The sequenced material came from naive CD8+ T cells from blood, with Jurkat cell RNA spiked in. Subset described: FACS-sorted CD8+CD4-CCR7+CD45RA+ naive T cells. These receptors came from a human donor in good health. Some libraries in this study had Jurkat cell RNA spiked in.

The rearrangement joins TRBV6-6 to TRBJ2-2, with a weak D call TRBD1 (6 bases). The CDR3 covers 13 residues. V gave up 11 bases and J gave up 0 bases, with 10 bases separating them. Germline loops: CDR1 MNHNY, CDR2 SVGAGI (reference sequence). CDR3 nucleotide sequence: TGTGCCGGGGGCGACGCGAACACCGGGGAGCTGTTTTTT. Translating it yields CAGGDANTGELFF.

In this sample, this clonotype turned up a few times. The chain carries TRBV19 and TRBJ2-7; 9 nucleotides line up with TRBD1. With 3 bases clipped from V and 4 bases from J, the junction kept 4 bases outside the gene matches. The germline V gene has CDR1 LNHDA and CDR2 SQIVND (reference sequence). This CDR3 is built from 14 residues. This chain's CDR3 is CASSMGTGQYEQYF. DNA of the CDR3: TGTGCCAGTAGTATGGGGACAGGGCAGTACGAGCAGTACTTC. The whole variable domain, remainder taken from reference TRBV19 and TRBJ2-7, is DGGITQSPKYLFRKEGQNVTLSCEQNLNHDAMYWYRQDPGQGLRLIYYSQIVNDFQKGDIAEGYSVSREKKESFPLTVTSAQKNPTAFYLCASSMGTGQYEQYFGPGTRLTVT.

This clonotype was observed at least ten times. The chain couples TRBV27 to TRBJ2-7, with 8 positions matching TRBD1. The CDR3 length is 14 residues. Germline lookup yields CDR1 MNHEY and CDR2 SMNVEV (reference sequence). V shed 5 bases, J shed 2 bases, and the junction held 5 bases outside the gene matches. CDR3 protein: CASSPTGEAYEQYF. CDR3 in DNA: TGTGCCAGCAGTCCGACAGGGGAGGCCTACGAGCAGTACTTC.

This clonotype was detected a few times. The V and J genes are TRBV20-1 and TRBJ1-2, with D possibly matching TRBD1 (6 bases). This CDR3 comprises 14 residues. From germline, CDR1 is DFQATT and CDR2 SNEGSKA (reference sequence). V lost 0 bases and J lost 4, with 12 bases in between. CDR3 nucleotides: TGCAGTGCTAGAGATCCGCGAGGGGGCTATGGCTACACCTTC. It translates to CSARDPRGGYGYTF.

There are a few counts of this clonotype. V is TRBV3-1 and J is TRBJ2-5; no clear D gene. This CDR3 spans 14 amino acids. V lost 4 bases to trimming and J lost 0 bases, with 9 bases between them. Germline V lookup: CDR1 LGHDT, CDR2 YNNKEL (reference sequence). CDR3 nucleotide sequence: TGTGCCAGCAGCCCCGACGACAACCAAGAGACCCAGTACTTC. Protein sequence: CASSPDDNQETQYF.

This clonotype appeared many times. CDR3 amino acids: CSARDFMNTEAFF. CDR3 nucleotides: TGCAGTGCTAGAGATTTCATGAACACTGAAGCTTTCTTT. V usage is TRBV20-1 and J usage is TRBJ1-1; D remains ambiguous. Per germline, CDR1 DFQATT and CDR2 SNEGSKA (reference sequence). The V gene lost 0 bases and the J gene lost 0 bases, with 5 bases spanning the gap. This CDR3 comprises 13 residues.

The chain is built from TRBV24-1 and TRBJ1-5; D is possibly TRBD1 (5 bases). Trimming shortened V by 4 bases and J by 7 bases, and 10 bases separated the two germline ends. The CDR3 loop spans 13 amino acids. CDR1 is KGHDR, CDR2 SFDVKD, per germline. The CDR3 region has the DNA TGTGCCACCAGTGAGGCGACAGCCCAGCCCCAGCATTTT. Translated: CATSEATAQPQHF.

A remark on this clonotype: A much larger clone lies a single base off, so this may be a read error. This chain links TRBV5-4 with TRBJ2-1; 8 nucleotides agree with TRBD2. CDR1 and CDR2 (germline): SGHNT, YYREEE (reference sequence). CDR3 size: 13 residues. CDR3 bases: TGTGCCTGGCGGGGGGACTCCTACAATAAGCAGTTCTTC. It codes for CAWRGDSYNKQFF.

This chain joins TRBV28 and TRBJ2-7; 9 bases match TRBD1. Unmatched junction bases numbered 10, after V lost 5 bases and J lost 5 bases. Germline-derived CDR1 and CDR2 are MDHEN and SYDVKM. The CDR3 runs to 15 residues. The CDR3: CASSPQGAGENEQYF. The CDR3, as DNA: TGTGCCAGCAGTCCACAGGGGGCCGGCGAGAACGAGCAGTACTTC.

This clonotype was seen at least ten times. The chain links TRBV2 to TRBJ1-1; perhaps TRBD1 as D (6 bases). The germline V gene encodes CDR1 SNHLY and CDR2 FYNNEI. This CDR3 spans 12 amino acids. V was shortened by 8 bases and J by 2 bases, with 9 bases between the two germline ends. CDR3: CASLDRNTEAFF. The CDR3 region has the DNA TGTGCCAGCCTGGACAGAAACACTGAAGCTTTCTTT.

This clonotype was counted between two and nine times. The V call is TRBV6-1, the J call TRBJ2-7, with 8 bases fitting TRBD1. Germline values: CDR1 MNHNS, CDR2 SASEGT. CDR3 length: 12 amino acids. V was clipped by 9 bases and J by 5 bases; unmatched bases: 6. CDR3 nucleotide sequence: TGTGCCAGTGGACAGGGATCCCACGAGCAGTACTTC. It is translated as CASGQGSHEQYF.

With respect to this clonotype: A much larger clone differs from this one at a single base, so this may be a read error. The chain recombines TRBV28 with TRBJ1-5, with TRBD1 matching over 7 bases. CDR1 is MDHEN and CDR2 is SYDVKM in the germline V gene. The J segment lost 2 bases and the V segment lost 6 bases, leaving 7 bases of the junction unmatched. This CDR3 is built from 15 residues. CDR3 DNA: TGTGCCAGCAGCCACAGGGGTGAGGGCAATCAGCCCCAGCATTTT. Translated: CASSHRGEGNQPQHF.

At least ten counts were recorded for this clonotype. The rearrangement links TRBV21-1 to TRBJ2-2; the table names TRBD2, a call not compared with the DNA. TRBV21-1 is a listed pseudogene. The CDR3 runs 17 residues. The CDR3 sequence: CASSFPPDSKNTGELFF. The CDR3 coding sequence is TGTGCCAGCAGCTTTCCCCCGGACTCGAAGAACACCGGGGAGCTGTTTTTT.

There are many counts of this clonotype. The chain's CDR3 is CASRGGFEKLFF. The CDR3 DNA is TGTGCCAGCAGGGGCGGGTTCGAAAAACTGTTTTTT. The chain employs TRBV9 and TRBJ1-4; D not resolved. Germline V lookup: CDR1 SGDLS, CDR2 YYNGEE. Trimming cost V 5 bases and J 8 bases, with 10 bases left between them. The CDR3 runs 12 residues. Variable domain in full (rest from reference TRBV9 and TRBJ1-4): DSGVTQTPKHLITATGQRVTLRCSPRSGDLSVYWYQQSLDQGLQFLIQYYNGEERAKGNILERFSAQQFPDLHSELNLSSLELGDSALYFCASRGGFEKLFFGSGTQLSVL.

This clonotype was seen more than once but under ten times. The gene calls are TRBV9 and TRBJ2-1; 7 nucleotides align to TRBD2. CDR3 size: 15 residues. From germline, CDR1 is SGDLS and CDR2 YYNGEE. The junction had 3 bases not matched to a gene; V was cut back by 3 bases and J by 0 bases. Here the CDR3 reads CASSASGYSYNEQFF. The CDR3 nucleotides are TGTGCCAGCAGCGCTAGCGGTTACTCCTACAATGAGCAGTTCTTC.

This clonotype was observed many times. The chain couples TRBV20-1 to TRBJ2-3; 13 bases are shared with TRBD2. Germline V gene sequence: CDR1 DFQATT, CDR2 SNEGSKA (reference sequence). This CDR3 has 18 amino acids. Losses at the gene ends were 1 base for V and 5 bases for J; bases not matched to a gene: 12. The CDR3 DNA sequence: TGCAGTGCTAGAGTCTTAGGACTAGCGGGAGTGACCGGAGATACGCAGTATTTT. Residues: CSARVLGLAGVTGDTQYF.

There are many counts of this clonotype. The chain is built from TRBV12-3 or TRBV12-4 and TRBJ2-2, with D uncertain. V lost 1 base and J 1 base, leaving 7 bases between the germline ends. The CDR3 loop spans 15 amino acids. The CDR3 reads CASSLESQNTGELFF. CDR3 sequence (DNA): TGTGCCAGCAGTTTAGAAAGTCAGAACACCGGGGAGCTGTTTTTT.

The table lists this clonotype with a few counts. V usage is TRBV6-2 or TRBV6-3 and J usage is TRBJ2-2; D not resolved. V was clipped by 0 bases and J by 1 base, with 15 bases between them. CDR1 and CDR2 from the germline V gene are MNHEY and SVGEGT. The CDR3 covers 18 residues. The CDR3 sequence is CASSYSDTSSLNTGELFF. CDR3 in DNA: TGTGCCAGCAGTTACTCAGACACCTCCTCCTTGAACACCGGGGAGCTGTTTTTT.

Concerning this clonotype: This sequence may be a read error, since a much larger clone differs from it by one base. The CDR3 DNA reads as TGCAGCGTTGCGAGCAGGGTAAATGAGCAGTTCTTC. Its translation: CSVASRVNEQFF. This chain joins TRBV29-1 and TRBJ2-1; a weak D match, TRBD1 (5 bases). CDR3 length: 12 residues. The V gene's germline CDR1 is SQVTM and CDR2 ANQGSEA. Trimming pared 4 bases from V and 7 bases from J, leaving 11 bases between.

There are a few counts of this clonotype. The J gene is TRBJ1-5, the V gene TRBV30; 8 nucleotides match TRBD1. Trimming took 1 base from V and 5 from J; bases not matched to a gene: 4. The CDR3 loop spans 14 amino acids. Germline V lookup: CDR1 GTSNPN, CDR2 SVGIG (reference sequence). The CDR3 loop reads CAWSGGTGYQPQHF. In DNA form, the CDR3 reads TGTGCCTGGAGTGGGGGGACAGGATATCAGCCCCAGCATTTT.

The J gene is TRBJ2-1, the V gene TRBV7-9; D remains ambiguous. The ends were cut back, 4 bases at V and 2 bases at J, with 12 bases in the middle. Germline assignment: CDR1 SEHNR and CDR2 FQNEAQ (reference sequence). This CDR3 has 15 residues. The CDR3 DNA follows: TGTGCCAGCAGCTCCAACACGGTACCCTACAATGAGCAGTTCTTC. Translated: CASSSNTVPYNEQFF.

This clonotype was picked up a small number of times. V and J are TRBV2 and TRBJ2-1; 10 nucleotides agree with TRBD1. Germline assignment: CDR1 SNHLY and CDR2 FYNNEI. CDR3 length equals 16 residues. V lost 3 bases, J lost 7 bases, and 9 bases stayed unmatched. CDR3 amino acids: CASSEWDRGLKNEQFF. The DNA for the CDR3 is TGTGCCAGCAGTGAGTGGGACAGGGGATTAAAAAATGAGCAGTTCTTC.

This clonotype appeared once. The V gene is TRBV12-3 or TRBV12-4, the J gene TRBJ2-1; 9 positions agree with TRBD2. V lost 4 bases to trimming and J lost 6 bases; unmatched junction nucleotides: 13. The CDR3 covers 17 residues. CDR3 loop: CASSSMRGGPRSNEQFF. The DNA for the CDR3 is TGTGCCAGCAGTTCAATGCGGGGGGGGCCTAGGTCCAATGAGCAGTTCTTC.

CDR3 in DNA: TGTGCCAGCAGCCCAGAATGGGGCAACATGAACACTGAAGCTTTCTTT. Translated: CASSPEWGNMNTEAFF. V gene TRBV16 combines with J gene TRBJ1-1, with D perhaps matching TRBD1 (5 bases). Trimming pared 4 bases from V and 0 bases from J, leaving 15 bases between. The V gene's germline CDR1 is KGHSY and CDR2 FQNENV. This CDR3 is 16 amino acids long.

The V call is TRBV19, the J call TRBJ1-5; D call uncertain. Trimming took 6 bases from V and 1 from J, leaving 7 bases between them. Germline CDR1 is LNHDA and CDR2 is SQIVND (reference sequence). This CDR3 region has 13 residues. CDR3 nucleotide sequence: TGTGCCAGTAGACAGATGAGCAATCAGCCCCAGCATTTT. This encodes CASRQMSNQPQHF.